A selection of T cell receptor beta chains follows, all from one sample in a study of shared clonotypes between healthy human individuals. This table comes from immunoSEQ multiplex PCR, and its TCRdb copy is limited to in-frame clones, with some not included. The repertoire holds about 480,000 clones, with less than 85% as singletons. What was sequenced was PBMCs. Every receptor here comes from a woman aged 40 to 50 in good health. Some clones in this sample may be carry-over from other donors' samples. The CDR3 runs from the conserved cysteine through the conserved F or W. The D gene is left open where the match is weak. Clone size appears in some rows only: once, few, many, or a class for an expanded clone.

NA,TRBV19,TRBJ2-6,NA,CASSIDGSSGANVLTF,TGTGCCAGTAGTATAGACGGAAGCTCTGGGGCCAACGTCCTGACTTTC
NA,TRBV5-4,TRBJ2-2,TRBD2,CASSPGTSGNTGELFF,TGTGCCAGCAGCCCAGGGACTAGCGGGAACACCGGGGAGCTGTTTTTT
NA,TRBV18,TRBJ2-3,NA,CASSPPWGPDTQYF,TGTGCCAGCTCACCACCGTGGGGACCCGATACGCAGTATTTT
NA,TRBV28,TRBJ2-2,TRBD1,CASSGQGELFF,TGTGCCAGCAGCGGACAGGGCGAGCTGTTTTTT
NA,TRBV11-2,TRBJ2-7,TRBD2,CASRRTSGDTYEQYF,TGTGCCAGCAGGAGGACTAGCGGGGATACCTACGAGCAGTACTTC
NA,TRBV29-1,TRBJ2-1,TRBD2,CSVEPGLAGASEQFF,TGCAGCGTTGAACCGGGACTAGCGGGAGCCAGTGAGCAGTTCTTC
NA,TRBV10-1,TRBJ1-3,NA,CASSTGSAGNTIYF,TGCGCCAGCAGTACAGGGTCGGCTGGAAACACCATATATTTT
once,TRBV11-2,TRBJ2-7,NA,CASSVGYEQYF,TGTGCCAGCAGTGTAGGGTACGAGCAGTACTTC
NA,TRBV28,TRBJ2-1,TRBD2,CASSGKGTSGRWNEQFF,TGTGCCAGCAGTGGCAAGGGGACTAGCGGGAGATGGAATGAGCAGTTCTTC
NA,TRBV11-2,TRBJ2-1,NA,CASSDLKQGRYNEQFF,TGTGCCAGCAGCGACCTCAAACAGGGAAGGTACAATGAGCAGTTCTTC
many,TRBV7-9,TRBJ2-3,TRBD2,CASSLTLAGGAIADTQYF,TGTGCCAGCAGCTTGACCCTAGCGGGAGGGGCGATCGCAGATACGCAGTATTTT
NA,TRBV4-1,TRBJ2-4,TRBD2,CASSQVGGVAKNIQYF,TGCGCCAGCAGCCAAGTGGGAGGGGTGGCCAAAAACATTCAGTACTTC
NA,TRBV7-2,TRBJ2-3,NA,CASSLWSDTDTQYF,TGTGCCAGCAGCTTATGGTCGGACACAGATACGCAGTATTTT
NA,TRBV5-1,TRBJ2-5,NA,CASSPARWGETQYF,TGCGCCAGCAGCCCAGCTAGGTGGGGAGAGACCCAGTACTTC
once,TRBV2,TRBJ2-3,TRBD1,CASSVRGTGGLSTDTQYF,TGTGCCAGCAGTGTAAGGGGGACAGGGGGCCTTAGCACAGATACGCAGTATTTT
NA,TRBV5-1,TRBJ1-6,NA,CASSWGTLNSPLHF,TGCGCCAGCAGTTGGGGGACACTAAATTCACCCCTCCACTTT
many,TRBV18,TRBJ2-5,TRBD2,CASSLSSGITETQYF,TGTGCCAGCTCACTGTCTAGCGGGATAACTGAGACCCAGTACTTC
NA,TRBV4-2,TRBJ2-7,TRBD1,CASSQDDRGTSEQYF,TGTGCCAGCAGCCAAGATGACAGGGGTACCAGCGAGCAGTACTTC
once,TRBV11-3,TRBJ2-3,TRBD2,CASSRRDYTDTQYF,TGTGCCAGCAGCAGACGGGACTATACAGATACGCAGTATTTT
NA,TRBV5-1,TRBJ2-3,TRBD2,CASSLSSGRTGDTQYF,TGCGCCAGCAGCTTGTCCAGCGGGAGGACCGGGGATACGCAGTATTTT
NA,TRBV5-1,TRBJ2-5,NA,CASSLRRGQETQYF,TGCGCCAGCAGCTTGAGACGCGGGCAAGAGACCCAGTACTTC
many,TRBV7-2,TRBJ2-7,TRBD2,CASSSPAGGLADEQYF,TGTGCCAGCAGCTCCCCGGCGGGGGGGCTAGCAGACGAGCAGTACTTC
NA,TRBV11-2,TRBJ1-2,NA,CASSLGQPNSHYGYTF,TGTGCCAGCAGCTTAGGACAGCCGAATTCCCACTATGGCTACACCTTC
NA,TRBV11-3,TRBJ2-1,NA,CASSRLSGSNEQFF,TGTGCCAGCAGCCGCTTGAGCGGGTCCAATGAGCAGTTCTTC
NA,TRBV6-1,TRBJ2-5,TRBD1,CASRTPGQAKETQYF,TGTGCCAGCAGGACGCCGGGACAGGCCAAGGAGACCCAGTACTTC
NA,TRBV4-2,TRBJ1-2,NA,CASSQDYGDSNYGYTF,TGTGCCAGCAGCCAAGATTATGGAGACTCTAACTATGGCTACACCTTC
NA,TRBV14,TRBJ2-2,TRBD1,CASRPDRGSATGELFF,TGTGCCAGCAGGCCGGACAGGGGTTCGGCCACCGGGGAGCTGTTTTTT
NA,TRBV19,TRBJ2-3,TRBD2,CASSTSGSLPDTQYF,TGTGCCAGTAGTACCAGCGGGAGTCTCCCAGATACGCAGTATTTT
few,TRBV18,TRBJ1-1,NA,CASSPAVNTEAFF,TGTGCCAGCTCACCGGCGGTGAACACTGAAGCTTTCTTT
NA,TRBV5-1,TRBJ2-7,NA,CASSLAYEQYF,TGCGCCAGCAGCTTGGCCTACGAGCAGTACTTC
once,TRBV10-3,TRBJ1-1,TRBD1,CAISDGTGLLKAFF,TGTGCCATCAGTGATGGGACAGGGCTCCTGAAAGCTTTCTTT
NA,TRBV19,TRBJ2-2,NA,CASSWTGELFF,TGTGCCAGTAGTTGGACCGGGGAGCTGTTTTTT
NA,TRBV5-6,TRBJ1-3,NA,CASSQGHLGRNTIYF,TGTGCCAGCAGCCAAGGACATTTGGGGAGAAACACCATATATTTT
once,TRBV6-6,TRBJ2-7,NA,CASSYSGRGIEQYF,TGTGCCAGCAGTTACTCGGGCAGGGGTATCGAGCAGTACTTC
NA,TRBV30,TRBJ2-7,TRBD1,CAWSSGTGTYEQYF,TGTGCCTGGAGTTCCGGGACAGGGACCTACGAGCAGTACTTC
few,TRBV5-1,TRBJ2-1,NA,CASSRQLPPNNEQFF,TGCGCCAGCAGTCGCCAGCTTCCCCCTAACAATGAGCAGTTCTTC
once,TRBV5-6,TRBJ2-5,TRBD1,CASSDRPGQGETQYF,TGTGCCAGCAGCGATAGGCCGGGACAGGGAGAGACCCAGTACTTC
NA,TRBV28,TRBJ2-7,NA,CASFTPGQGDLRLSYEQYF,TGTGCCAGCTTTACCCCCGGGCAGGGAGACCTCAGACTCTCCTACGAGCAGTACTTC
NA,TRBV9,TRBJ2-3,TRBD2,CASSGVSGKGTDTQYF,TGTGCCAGCAGCGGTGTTAGCGGGAAGGGCACAGATACGCAGTATTTT